This record covers a single TCR beta chain. The antigen is unknown. These data belong to a study of T cell responses to AZD1222 COVID-19 vaccine. In germline, CDR1 is SGDLS, CDR2 YYNGEE. Trimming pared 0 bases from V and 2 bases from J, leaving 9 bases between. The CDR3 covers 15 residues. The data were produced by immunoSEQ multiplex PCR, yet TCRdb's version contains in-frame clones alone and is incomplete. This sample has some 150,000 clones, with about 93% found just once. Regarding the study as a whole: Following two doses of AZD1222, Spike-specific TCR breadth and depth rose. Most donors were white British and more were female, and clonal diversity was possibly underestimated. Spike was spanned by vaccine-associated CD4 TCRs, with dominance at 160-218 and 743-854.

The clonotype comes from an adult in good health. The chain joins TRBV9 to TRBJ1-3; D not certain. This specimen consisted of peripheral blood, obtained on day 0 of AZD1222 vaccination. The CDR3 loop is CASSVGNMPGNTIYF. DNA of the CDR3: TGTGCCAGCAGCGTAGGAAACATGCCTGGAAACACCATATATTTT.